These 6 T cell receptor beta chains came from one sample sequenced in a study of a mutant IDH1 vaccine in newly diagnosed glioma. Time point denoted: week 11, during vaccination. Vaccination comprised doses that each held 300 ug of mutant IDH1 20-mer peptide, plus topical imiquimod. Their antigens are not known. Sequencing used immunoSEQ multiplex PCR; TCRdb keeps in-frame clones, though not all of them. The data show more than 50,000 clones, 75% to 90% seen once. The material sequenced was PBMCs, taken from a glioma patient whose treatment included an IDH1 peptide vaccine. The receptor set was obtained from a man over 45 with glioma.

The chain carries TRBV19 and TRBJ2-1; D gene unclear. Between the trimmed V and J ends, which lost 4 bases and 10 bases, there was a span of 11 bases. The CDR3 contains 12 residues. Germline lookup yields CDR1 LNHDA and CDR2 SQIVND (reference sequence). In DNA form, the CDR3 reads TGTGCCAGTAGTAGTCACTTGACCGAGCAGTTCTTC. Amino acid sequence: CASSSHLTEQFF.

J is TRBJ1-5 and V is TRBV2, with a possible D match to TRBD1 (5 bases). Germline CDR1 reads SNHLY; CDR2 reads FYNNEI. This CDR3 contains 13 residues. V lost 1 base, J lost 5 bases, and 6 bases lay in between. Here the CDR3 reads CASSEEGDQPQHF. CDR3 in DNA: TGTGCCAGCAGTGAAGAAGGGGATCAGCCCCAGCATTTT. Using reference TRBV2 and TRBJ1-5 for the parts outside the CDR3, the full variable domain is EPEVTQTPSHQVTQMGQEVILRCVPISNHLYFYWYRQILGQKVEFLVSFYNNEISEKSEIFDDQFSVERPDGSNFTLKIRSTKLEDSAMYFCASSEEGDQPQHFGDGTRLSIL.

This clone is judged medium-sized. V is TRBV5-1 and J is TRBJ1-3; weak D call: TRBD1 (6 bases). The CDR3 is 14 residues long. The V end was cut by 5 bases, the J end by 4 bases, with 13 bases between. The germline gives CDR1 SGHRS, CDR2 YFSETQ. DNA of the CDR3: TGCGCCAGCAGGGACAGCCTCGTCGGAAACACCATATATTTT. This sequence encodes CASRDSLVGNTIYF.

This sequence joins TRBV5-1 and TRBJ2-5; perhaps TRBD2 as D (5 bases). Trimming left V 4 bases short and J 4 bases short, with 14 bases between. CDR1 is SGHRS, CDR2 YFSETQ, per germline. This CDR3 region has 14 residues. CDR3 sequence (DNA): TGCGCCAGCAGCCCCGACGGGGTGGCAGAGACCCAGTACTTC. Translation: CASSPDGVAETQYF.

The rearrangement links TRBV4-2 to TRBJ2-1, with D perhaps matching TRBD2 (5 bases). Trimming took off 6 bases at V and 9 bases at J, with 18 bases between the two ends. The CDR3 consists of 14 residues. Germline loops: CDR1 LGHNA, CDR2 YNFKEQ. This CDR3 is CASRPAGAAGEQFF. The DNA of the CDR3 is TGTGCCAGCAGACCGGCCGGAGCGGCGGGTGAGCAGTTCTTC.

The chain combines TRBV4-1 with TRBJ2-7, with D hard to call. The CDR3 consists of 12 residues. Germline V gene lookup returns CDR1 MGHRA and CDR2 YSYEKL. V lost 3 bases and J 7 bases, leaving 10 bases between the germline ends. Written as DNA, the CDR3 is TGCGCCAGCAGCCATGCAGGAAGGGAGCAGTACTTC. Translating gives CASSHAGREQYF.